Below, 9 T cell receptor beta chains from the same sample are listed, as sequenced in a study of blood T cell repertoires in COVID-19. Only in-frame clones appear in the TCRdb table, and some are missing; sequencing was by immunoSEQ multiplex PCR. The sample contains a few hundred thousand clones, around 89% of which appear only once. The specimen was peripheral blood. These receptors all stem from a man aged 25 to 40 with acute or convalescent COVID-19.

V and J are TRBV27 and TRBJ2-2; 13 nucleotides line up with TRBD2. CDR1 MNHEY and CDR2 SMNVEV come from the germline V gene (reference sequence). The CDR3 loop spans 15 amino acids. The trim removed 3 bases at V and 6 bases at J, leaving 1 base unmatched. The CDR3 bases are TGTGCCAGCAGTTTGACTAGCGGGGGGCCCGGGGAGCTGTTTTTT. Translating gives CASSLTSGGPGELFF.

V usage is TRBV7-2 and J usage is TRBJ1-1; 8 nucleotides align to TRBD1. Germline V CDR1 and CDR2: SGHTA, FQGNSA. The CDR3 contains 13 residues. V was clipped by 11 bases and J by 1 base; unmatched bases: 6. CDR3 amino acids: CAGSGGWNTEAFF. As DNA, the CDR3 is TGTGCCGGATCAGGGGGCTGGAACACTGAAGCTTTCTTT.

V usage is TRBV2 and J usage is TRBJ1-5; D gene ambiguous. CDR1 SNHLY and CDR2 FYNNEI come from the germline V gene. V gave up 5 bases and J gave up 6 bases, with 11 bases separating them. This CDR3 region has 13 residues. The CDR3 here is CASSREGGQPQHF. In DNA form, the CDR3 reads TGTGCCAGCAGTAGGGAGGGTGGTCAGCCCCAGCATTTT.

The DNA of the CDR3 is TGTGCCAGCAGTTTAGCTACTAGCGTAGTTACAGATACGCAGTATTTT. Translated: CASSLATSVVTDTQYF. The chain employs TRBV27 and TRBJ2-3; 7 bases are shared with TRBD2. The CDR3 extends over 16 amino acids. Germline V gene data show CDR1 as MNHEY and CDR2 as SMNVEV (reference sequence). The ends lost 2 bases at V and 3 bases at J; junction bases unmatched: 8.

This chain connects TRBV30 to TRBJ2-5, with 10 bases matching TRBD2. The germline gives CDR1 GTSNPN, CDR2 SVGIG (reference sequence). Trimming removed 7 bases from V and 5 bases from J; junction bases left unmatched: 7. This CDR3 comprises 13 residues. This chain's CDR3 is CASSGREGETQYF. CDR3 nucleotides: TGTGCCTCAAGCGGGAGGGAGGGGGAGACCCAGTACTTC.

This clone has only one observation. The genes are TRBV28 and TRBJ1-2, with TRBD1 matching over 10 bases. The CDR3 contains 14 residues. Unmatched junction bases numbered 12, after V lost 9 bases and J lost 8 bases. CDR1 MDHEN and CDR2 SYDVKM come from the germline V gene. The CDR3 is CASNRIGTGEGYTF. Written as DNA, the CDR3 is TGTGCCAGTAATAGAATAGGGACAGGGGAGGGCTACACCTTC.

The chain has TRBV7-8 and TRBJ1-4; 7 bases are a match to TRBD1. CDR3 size: 14 residues. The germline V gene encodes CDR1 SGHVS and CDR2 FQNEAQ. The V segment lost 5 bases and the J segment 4 bases; nucleotides outside the gene matches: 4. As DNA, the CDR3 is TGTGCCAGCAGCCCGACAGGGTATAATGAAAAACTGTTTTTT. It yields the protein CASSPTGYNEKLFF. The entire variable domain, with the rest obtained from reference TRBV7-8 and TRBJ1-4, is as follows: GAGVSQSPRYKVAKRGQDVALRCDPISGHVSLFWYQQALGQGPEFLTYFQNEAQLDKSGLPSDRFFAERPEGSVSTLKIQRTQQEDSAVYLCASSPTGYNEKLFFGSGTQLSVL.

The chain is built from TRBV6-5 and TRBJ2-2, with D uncertain. There are 14 residues in the CDR3. Germline lookup yields CDR1 MNHEY and CDR2 SVGAGI. V lost 8 bases and J 1 base, leaving 11 bases between the germline ends. In DNA, the CDR3 is TGTGCCAGCCTCTTAGCCCTGAACACCGGGGAGCTGTTTTTT. Translation gives CASLLALNTGELFF.

This chain links TRBV4-2 with TRBJ2-3, with 9 bases lining up with TRBD2. The CDR3 is 17 amino acids. CDR1 and CDR2 (germline): LGHNA, YNFKEQ. The V and J ends lost 0 bases and 5 bases, in that order; junction bases with no gene match: 9. Here the CDR3 DNA reads TGTGCCAGCAGCCAAGAGGTTTCGACTAGCGGTAAAGATACGCAGTATTTT. As protein: CASSQEVSTSGKDTQYF.